This entry describes one T cell receptor beta chain. This record comes from a study of T cell responses to AZD1222 COVID-19 vaccine. Looked up from germline, CDR1 is SGDLS and CDR2 is YYNGEE. This CDR3 contains 12 residues. The germline V and J ends were trimmed by 4 bases and 7 bases, with 9 bases remaining between them. The data were produced by immunoSEQ multiplex PCR, yet TCRdb's version contains in-frame clones alone and is incomplete. The sample lists more than 150,000 clones, approximately 93% occurring once. This clonotype originated in an adult who received the AZD1222 COVID-19 vaccine. V gene TRBV9 combines with J gene TRBJ1-5; D remains ambiguous. The sequencing here drew on peripheral blood, taken 28 days after the second AZD1222 dose. The CDR3 nucleotides read TGTGCCAGCAGCCGCGGCGGGCAGCCCCAGCATTTT. Amino acids: CASSRGGQPQHF.